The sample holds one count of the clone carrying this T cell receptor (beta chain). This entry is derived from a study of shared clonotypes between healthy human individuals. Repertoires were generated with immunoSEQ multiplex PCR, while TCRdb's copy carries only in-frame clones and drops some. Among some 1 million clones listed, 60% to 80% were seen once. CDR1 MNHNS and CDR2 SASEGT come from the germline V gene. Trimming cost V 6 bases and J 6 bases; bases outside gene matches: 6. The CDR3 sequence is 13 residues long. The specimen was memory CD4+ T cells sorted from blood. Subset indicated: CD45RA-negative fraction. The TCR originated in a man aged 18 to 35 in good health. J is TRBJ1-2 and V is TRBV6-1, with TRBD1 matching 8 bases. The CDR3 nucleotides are TGTGCCAGCAGGGCGGGACAGGTTGATGGCTACACCTTC. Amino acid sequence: CASRAGQVDGYTF.